Below, 21 T cell receptor beta chains from the same sample are listed, as sequenced in a study of blood T cells in healthy people across ages. A J-beta primer mix and a sample-barcoded 5' primer were used in a second PCR of about 7 to 12 cycles. A single record per CDR3 protein comes from TCRdb applying MiXCR to the 5' RACE reads. The data hold hundreds of thousands of distinct CDR3 sequences, with under 65% observed a single time. Material: blood. All receptors come from a man aged 55-75 years in good health.

CDR3: CSARVPRGYNEQFF. For the CDR3, the DNA is TGCAGTGCTAGAGTCCCGAGGGGGTACAATGAGCAGTTCTTC. The V call is TRBV20-1, the J call TRBJ2-1; TRBD1 might be the D (6 bases). V lost 1 base to trimming and J lost 4 bases, with 11 bases between them. The CDR3 contains 14 residues. Germline V gene data show CDR1 as DFQATT and CDR2 as SNEGSKA (reference sequence).

This clonotype came up a few times. V gene TRBV7-7 combines with J gene TRBJ2-3; D gene uncertain. The germline V gene has CDR1 SSHAT and CDR2 FNYEAQ (reference sequence). V gave up 1 base and J gave up 2 bases, with 13 bases separating them. This CDR3 spans 16 amino acids. Here the CDR3 DNA reads TGTGCCAGCAGCTTAGGTCCCGATCATAACACAGATACGCAGTATTTT. Protein: CASSLGPDHNTDTQYF.

V is TRBV29-1 and J is TRBJ1-3, with unresolved D. Germline CDR1 and CDR2: SQVTM and ANQGSEA. CDR3 length: 13 residues. The germline V and J ends were trimmed by 8 bases and 0 bases, with 11 bases remaining between them. The CDR3 bases are TGCAGCTCAGCTGACAACTCTGGAAACACCATATATTTT. This translates into CSSADNSGNTIYF.

As concerns this clonotype: One base away lies a much larger clone, so this may be a sequencing read error. This sequence joins TRBV7-9 and TRBJ2-3; no firm D call. CDR1 and CDR2 from the germline V gene are SEHNR and FQNEAQ (reference sequence). The V end lost 2 bases, the J end lost 4 bases, and 4 bases lay between the germline ends. This CDR3 contains 12 residues. The CDR3 DNA reads as TGTGCCAGCAGCTTAATGGCAGATACGCAGTATTTT. Protein sequence: CASSLMADTQYF.

This rearrangement joins TRBV19 to TRBJ1-4; D remains unclear. With 5 bases removed from V and 11 bases from J, the gap between germline ends came to 12 bases. Germline CDR1 reads LNHDA; CDR2 reads SQIVND (reference sequence). The CDR3 sequence is 12 residues long. Here the CDR3 DNA reads TGTGCCAGTAGTTCAACCGGGCCTAAACTGTTTTTT. This gives the protein CASSSTGPKLFF. Supplemented by reference TRBV19 and TRBJ1-4, the full variable domain reads DGGITQSPKYLFRKEGQNVTLSCEQNLNHDAMYWYRQDPGQGLRLIYYSQIVNDFQKGDIAEGYSVSREKKESFPLTVTSAQKNPTAFYLCASSSTGPKLFFGSGTQLSVL.

This clonotype was seen more than once but under ten times. The J gene is TRBJ1-1, the V gene TRBV9, with D uncertain. The CDR3 loop spans 14 amino acids. V dropped 4 bases and J dropped 0 bases, with 10 bases sitting between them. The germline V gene encodes CDR1 SGDLS and CDR2 YYNGEE. CDR3 nucleotide sequence: TGTGCCAGCAGCTCATCGGTCATGAACACTGAAGCTTTCTTT. Its translation: CASSSSVMNTEAFF.

V is TRBV18 and J is TRBJ2-7, with 9 bases lining up with TRBD1. This CDR3 spans 15 amino acids. In germline, CDR1 is KGHSH, CDR2 LQKENI. V lost 3 bases to trimming and J lost 5 bases; unmatched junction nucleotides: 8. The CDR3 here is CASSPQGTGSHEQYF. The CDR3 nucleotides are TGTGCCAGCTCACCTCAAGGGACAGGGTCCCACGAGCAGTACTTC.

V gene TRBV4-2 combines with J gene TRBJ2-7; D call uncertain. This CDR3 region has 13 residues. Trimming shortened V by 1 base and J by 6 bases, and 10 bases separated the two germline ends. The germline V gene has CDR1 LGHNA and CDR2 YNFKEQ. CDR3 protein: CASSQGPAREQYF. Here the CDR3 DNA reads TGTGCCAGCAGCCAAGGGCCCGCTCGCGAGCAGTACTTC.

V usage is TRBV20-1 and J usage is TRBJ2-3; 7 bases align to TRBD2. V shed 6 bases and J 3 bases; nucleotides not matched to a gene: 9. The CDR3 has 14 amino acids. The V gene's germline CDR1 is DFQATT and CDR2 SNEGSKA (reference sequence). In DNA, the CDR3 is TGCAGTGCCCCGCAAAGCGGGGAAACAGATACGCAGTATTTT. It is translated as CSAPQSGETDTQYF.

On this clonotype: A much larger clone lies a single base off, so this may be a read error. This chain uses TRBV20-1 with TRBJ2-1, with 9 bases matching TRBD2. The V segment lost 1 base and the J segment 10 bases; nucleotides outside the gene matches: 11. The CDR3 runs to 15 residues. The germline V gene encodes CDR1 DFQATT and CDR2 SNEGSKA (reference sequence). The chain's CDR3 is CSARGVGLAPYEQFF. CDR3 nucleotide sequence: TGCAGTGCTAGAGGGGTGGGACTAGCACCATACGAGCAGTTCTTC.

The V call is TRBV20-1, the J call TRBJ2-7; D remains ambiguous. Trimming took 8 bases from V and 7 from J, leaving 12 bases between them. The CDR3 loop spans 10 amino acids. Germline V CDR1 and CDR2: DFQATT, SNEGSKA (reference sequence). CDR3 DNA: TGCAGTCTCTGGTACAATGAGCAGTACTTC. This encodes CSLWYNEQYF.

A few counts support this clonotype. V and J are TRBV9 and TRBJ2-6; D unresolved. CDR1 is SGDLS and CDR2 is YYNGEE in the germline V gene. The CDR3 extends over 18 amino acids. Trimming left V 6 bases short and J 0 bases short, with 19 bases between. In nucleotides, the CDR3 is TGTGCCAGCAACAGTGACGGACGTCAGAGCTCTGGGGCCAACGTCCTGACTTTC. Amino acid sequence: CASNSDGRQSSGANVLTF.

V and J are TRBV5-1 and TRBJ2-4, with 10 bases lining up with TRBD2. This CDR3 has 16 amino acids. The junction had 14 bases not matched to a gene; V was cut back by 1 base and J by 13 bases. Per germline, CDR1 SGHRS and CDR2 YFSETQ. The CDR3 sequence is CASSLMGSGGYNEQYF. Here the CDR3 DNA reads TGCGCCAGCAGCTTGATGGGTAGCGGGGGGTACAATGAGCAGTACTTC.

This chain links TRBV21-1 with TRBJ2-7; TRBD1 is taken as the D call from the table, unchecked against the DNA. TRBV21-1 is given as a pseudogene. The CDR3 is 15 amino acids. CDR3 nucleotide sequence: TGTGCCATTATCCCCCGGGACATGGAGTCCTACGAGCAGTACTTC. Its protein product is CAIIPRDMESYEQYF.

This clonotype was counted only a few times. J is TRBJ2-1 and V is TRBV7-2; tentative D call: TRBD1 (6 bases). The ends were cut back, 6 bases at V and 2 bases at J, with 14 bases in the middle. The CDR3 consists of 15 residues. Germline values: CDR1 SGHTA, CDR2 FQGNSA. CDR3 DNA sequence: TGTGCCAGCAGTCGGCAGGGGTGGACCTACAATGAGCAGTTCTTC. It encodes CASSRQGWTYNEQFF.

In its sample, this clonotype was seen a few times. A clone one base away is much larger, so this may be a read error. The chain couples TRBV7-2 to TRBJ2-1; D is undetermined. TRBJ2-7 matches the DNA end more closely, so the J call is doubtful. Germline V lookup: CDR1 SGHTA, CDR2 FQGNSA. The CDR3 consists of 14 residues. CDR3 DNA sequence: TGTGCCAGCAGCTTAGAAACTATCAACAATGAGCAGTACTTC. Translated, it gives CASSLETINNEQYF.

This clonotype was picked up one time. V and J are TRBV18 and TRBJ1-4; D ambiguous. In germline, CDR1 is KGHSH, CDR2 LQKENI. Trimming left V 8 bases short and J 0 bases short, with 10 bases between. The CDR3 loop spans 14 amino acids. The CDR3 DNA is TGTGCCAGCAAACGAATGCCAACTAATGAAAAACTGTTTTTT. Protein product: CASKRMPTNEKLFF.

The chain links TRBV13 to TRBJ1-2; 7 nucleotides agree with TRBD1. Germline V gene lookup returns CDR1 PRHDT and CDR2 FYEKMQ (reference sequence). J lost 2 bases, V lost 3 bases, and 12 bases had no gene match. This CDR3 is built from 17 residues. DNA of the CDR3: TGTGCCAGCAGCTTTCACGGAGGGGACAGTCCGAACTATGGCTACACCTTC. This sequence encodes CASSFHGGDSPNYGYTF.

The V call is TRBV15, the J call TRBJ2-3, with 7 bases that match TRBD1. This CDR3 is 14 amino acids long. From germline, CDR1 is LNHNV and CDR2 YYDKDF (reference sequence). Trimming took 5 bases from V and 7 from J; bases not matched to a gene: 9. The CDR3 reads CATSPRTGYHTQYF. As DNA, the CDR3 is TGTGCCACCAGCCCGCGGACAGGTTACCATACGCAGTATTTT.

This clonotype has a handful of counts. The V gene is TRBV10-3, the J gene TRBJ1-4, with a weak D call TRBD1 (5 bases). Deletions cut 11 bases from V and 8 bases from J, with 12 bases between. The CDR3 spans 11 residues. The germline V gene encodes CDR1 ENHRY and CDR2 SYGVKD. The CDR3 is CAVGTEEKLFF. CDR3 bases: TGTGCCGTCGGGACGGAGGAAAAACTGTTTTTT.

This rearrangement joins TRBV20-1 to TRBJ2-7; 8 nucleotides align to TRBD1. Per the germline V gene, CDR1 is DFQATT and CDR2 is SNEGSKA (reference sequence). CDR3 length equals 15 residues. V lost 6 bases to trimming and J lost 1 base; unmatched junction nucleotides: 11. The CDR3 DNA reads TGCAGTGCCTCCCTAGGACAGGGTCCTTCCTACGAGCAGTACTTC. Protein: CSASLGQGPSYEQYF.